A selection of T cell receptor beta chains follows, all from one sample in a study of blood T cells in healthy people across ages. TCRdb ran MiXCR on the 5' RACE reads and lists one entry per CDR3 protein. The repertoire includes around 1.7 million distinct CDR3 sequences, 28% of them detected once, and more than 6% sits in the top ten. Sequencing used blood. Source of these receptors: a woman aged 30 to 39 in good health. CDR3s include the opening cysteine and the closing phenylalanine or tryptophan. A D gene is named only where the DNA matches it firmly. Part of the rows lack a size; the others show once, few, many or a class for expanded clones.

d_call j_call clone_size v_call cdr3_nt cdr3_aa
TRBD1 TRBJ2-7 few TRBV7-8 TGTGCCAGCAGCTTCCCCCGGGACAGGGGACCGAACGGGCAGTACTTC CASSFPRDRGPNGQYF
- TRBJ1-1 - TRBV18 TGTGCCAGCTCACCAAACAAGGGTCATGGAACTGAAGCTTTCTTT CASSPNKGHGTEAFF
- TRBJ1-4 few TRBV19 TGTGCCAGTAGTCTGGAGACAGGTACGGATGAAAAACTGTTTTTT CASSLETGTDEKLFF
TRBD1 TRBJ1-1 - TRBV7-9 TGTGCCAGCAGCTCCCGGGACAGGGGTTGGGCTGAAGCTTTCTTT CASSSRDRGWAEAFF
TRBD1 TRBJ2-1 - TRBV6-2/TRBV6-3 TGTGCCAGCAGGGACAGGGGCGGTAACAATGAGCAGTTCTTC CASRDRGGNNEQFF
- TRBJ2-2 - TRBV4-1 TGCGCCAGCAGCCAGGGTAGTACCGGGAGATACACCGGGGAGCTGTTTTTT CASSQGSTGRYTGELFF
- TRBJ2-1 many TRBV27 TGTGCCAGCAGTTCTCCTTCTTCGGGTGAGCAGTTCTTC CASSSPSSGEQFF
TRBD2 TRBJ2-1 - TRBV6-1 TGTGCCAGCCTTAGCGGGGGGGCGGCGTACAATGAGCAGTTCTTC CASLSGGAAYNEQFF
- TRBJ2-5 many TRBV2 TGTGCCAGCAGTGAAGCGAGGTCCGGGTTGACCCAGTACTTC CASSEARSGLTQYF
TRBD2 TRBJ2-5 few TRBV4-3 TGCGCCAGCAGCCAAGATAGGAGCGGGGGGGAGACCCAGTACTTC CASSQDRSGGETQYF
- TRBJ1-2 few TRBV10-3 TGTGCCATCAGTGAGATGACCACAGGGAGCGGCTACACCTTC CAISEMTTGSGYTF
TRBD2 TRBJ2-7 many TRBV5-1 TGTGCCAGCAGTTTATCTGGCGGGGGGGCTTACGAGCAGTACTTC CASSLSGGGAYEQYF
- TRBJ1-5 few TRBV20-1 TGCAGTGCTAGCAGAGACAATCAGCCCCAGCATTTT CSASRDNQPQHF
- TRBJ1-1 - TRBV6-2/TRBV6-3 TGTGCCAGCAGTTATTGGCGGGATAACACTGAAGCTTTCTTT CASSYWRDNTEAFF
TRBD1 TRBJ1-1 - TRBV5-1 TGCGCCAGCAGCTTGGCCCAGGGGGCTAACACTGAAGCTTTCTTT CASSLAQGANTEAFF
TRBD1 TRBJ2-7 few TRBV7-9 TGTGCCACCAAGGCCGGGACAGCCGCCTACGAGCAGTACTTC CATKAGTAAYEQYF
TRBD1 TRBJ1-2 many TRBV7-2 TGTGCCAGCAGCTTAGAACAGGGGTATGCTGGCTACACCTTC CASSLEQGYAGYTF
- TRBJ2-1 many TRBV13 TGTGCCAGCAGGCATACTGACAATCGTGAGCAGTTCTTC CASRHTDNREQFF
TRBD2 TRBJ2-3 - TRBV5-5 TGTGCCAGCAGCCTAGCGGGGGGGGAATTAGATACGCAGTATTTT CASSLAGGELDTQYF
- TRBJ1-1 - TRBV3-1 TGTGCCAGCAGCTCGGACCTTACCAGGAGCCCTGAAGCTTTCTTT CASSSDLTRSPEAFF
TRBD2 TRBJ2-1 - TRBV28 TGTGCCAGCAGTTTAACTAGCGGGTGGTCGGGCGAGACCCAGTTCTTC CASSLTSGWSGETQFF
- TRBJ2-1 few TRBV12-3/TRBV12-4 TGTGCCAGCAGGCTTCGACAGGAGTACAATGAGCAGTTCTTC CASRLRQEYNEQFF
- TRBJ2-5 - TRBV9 TGTGCCAGCAGCGTAACCTCGGGGGCCGAAGAGACCCAGTACTTC CASSVTSGAEETQYF
- TRBJ2-5 few TRBV12-3/TRBV12-4 TGTGCCAGCAGTGCGCCGGGAGAAGAGACCCAGTACTTC CASSAPGEETQYF
TRBD1 TRBJ2-7 many TRBV20-1 TGCAGTGCTAGAGATGGAGGGACAGGCCATAGGGAGCAGTACTTC CSARDGGTGHREQYF
- TRBJ2-4 many TRBV12-3/TRBV12-4 TGTGCCAGCAGTTTTGAGGGAAGGAACATTCAGTACTTC CASSFEGRNIQYF
- TRBJ2-7 - TRBV7-9 TGTGCCAGCATCGCAGGCCGACAGACGAGGGCAAATGAGCAGTACTTC CASIAGRQTRANEQYF
- TRBJ1-2 - TRBV11-3 TGTGCCAGCCGGGCGGGCTACACCTTC CASRAGYTF
- TRBJ1-1 - TRBV11-2 TGTGCCAGCAGCCAAATAGCCTCGTCCCGAAGCCAGGCTTTCTTT CASSQIASSRSQAFF
- TRBJ2-7 - TRBV5-1 TGCGCCAGCAGCCCCGGGTTTTCGTCCTACAATGAGCAGTACTTC CASSPGFSSYNEQYF
TRBD1 TRBJ2-1 few TRBV20-1 TGCAGTGCAAGGGGACAGCGCCACAATGAGCAGTTCTTC CSARGQRHNEQFF
TRBD2 TRBJ2-3 - TRBV7-9 TGTGCCAGCAGCCCAGAAGCGGGACTAGCGGGAGGTCCAGATACGCAGTATTTT CASSPEAGLAGGPDTQYF
- TRBJ1-2 few TRBV9 TGTGCCAGCAGCCGCCGAAGGGGTAACTATGGCTACACCTTC CASSRRRGNYGYTF
- TRBJ1-6 many TRBV6-4 TGTGCCAGCAGTGACGTCCAGGATTGGGATGCAAATTCACCCCTCCACTTT CASSDVQDWDANSPLHF
TRBD1 TRBJ2-7 few TRBV7-6 TGTGCTAAACCACCGGGACAGCCGACCTACGAGCAGTACTTC CAKPPGQPTYEQYF
TRBD1 TRBJ1-2 - TRBV27 TGTGCCAGTAGGGACAGGGGCCGGGATGGCTACACCTTC CASRDRGRDGYTF
- TRBJ2-1 few TRBV18 TGTGCCAGCTCACCAGGAGGGAGGGGGAATGAGCAGTTCTTC CASSPGGRGNEQFF
TRBD1 TRBJ1-6 - TRBV6-1 TGTGCCAGCAGTGGGACAGGGGAGGAATCACCCCTCCACTTT CASSGTGEESPLHF
- TRBJ2-7 - TRBV28 TGTGCCAGCAGTGGCGGGGGCCTCCCCTACGAGCAGTACTTC CASSGGGLPYEQYF
TRBD1 TRBJ1-2 - TRBV12-3/TRBV12-4 TGTGCCAGCAGCCCATCGGGACAGGGAGGTCATGGCTACACCTTC CASSPSGQGGHGYTF
- TRBJ1-5 few TRBV19 TGTGCCAGTAGCTCAGGGACTTCGAGAGGAAATCAGCCCCAGCATTTT CASSSGTSRGNQPQHF
- TRBJ2-7 - TRBV7-2 TGTGCCAGCAGCTTAGTCCCCCCGGGCGGGCGGGGCGAGCAGTACTTC CASSLVPPGGRGEQYF
TRBD1 TRBJ2-7 - TRBV12-3/TRBV12-4 TGTGCCAGCAGTTCGGTCCGGGACAGGGGTAGATGCGAGCAGTACTTC CASSSVRDRGRCEQYF
TRBD2 TRBJ2-1 many TRBV20-1 TGCAGTGCCACCAAGCCCGGGACTAGGGCCAATGAGCAGTTCTTC CSATKPGTRANEQFF
- TRBJ1-2 - TRBV28 TGTGCCATCCTTCCTACCACAGGTTCGAACTATGGCTACACCTTC CAILPTTGSNYGYTF
- TRBJ2-4 - TRBV5-5 TGTGCCAGCAGCCCTTGGGAGACAGCCCGTAAAGAGCAGTACTTC CASSPWETARKEQYF
- TRBJ1-1 few TRBV9 TGTGCCAGCAGCGTAGGTCGGGGGGCCACTGAAGCTTTCTTT CASSVGRGATEAFF
- TRBJ2-1 - TRBV11-2 TGTGCCAGCAGCTTAGGGGGAGGGGGCAGACAAAACAATGAGCAGTTCTTC CASSLGGGGRQNNEQFF
- TRBJ2-3 few TRBV7-8 TGTGCCAGCAGCTTAAGGTTCAACACAGATACGCAGTATTTT CASSLRFNTDTQYF
TRBD1 TRBJ1-2 few TRBV2 TGTGCCAGCAGTGCGACAGGGTACTATGGCTACACCTTC CASSATGYYGYTF
TRBD1 TRBJ1-5 - TRBV20-1 TGCAGTGCGATGGACAGGGGAGATGACAATCAGCCCCAGCATTTT CSAMDRGDDNQPQHF
TRBD1 TRBJ1-2 - TRBV7-2 TGTGCCAGTAGCTTAGAAAACAACAGGGGGCGAATAAGCGGCTACACCTTC CASSLENNRGRISGYTF
- TRBJ1-6 many TRBV7-2 TGTGCCAGCAGCTTAGGTAGTTCACCCCTCCACTTT CASSLGSSPLHF
- TRBJ2-1 - TRBV20-1 TGCAGTGCTTACTTCGGGACTTCTAACAATGAGCAGTTCTTC CSAYFGTSNNEQFF
TRBD2 TRBJ2-7 - TRBV12-3/TRBV12-4 TGTGCCAGCAGTTTCGGCGGGAGGGCCAATGGATACGAGCAGTACTTC CASSFGGRANGYEQYF
- TRBJ1-1 few TRBV9 TGTGCCAGCAGCCCCATCCCCGAGAACACTGAAGCTTTCTTT CASSPIPENTEAFF
TRBD2 TRBJ2-1 - TRBV6-5 TGTGCCAGCAGCTATTCCGGGACTAGCTGCGGGGAGCAGTTCTTC CASSYSGTSCGEQFF